This T cell receptor (beta chain) comes out of a study of blood T cell repertoires in COVID-19. On the study more broadly: Sources were T cells, B-cell-depleted T cells, or PBMCs; the material itself was cDNA or gDNA.

This clone is a singleton in its sample. As handled by the study authors: Counts of nucleated cells, estimated from reference gene primer amplification, were obtained. Clones were read by immunoSEQ multiplex PCR, and TCRdb kept only the in-frame ones, dropping some. That table furnishes V, J and clone size, whereas the DNA furnished D and trimming. The table lists about 140,000 clones, about four fifths of them singletons. Looked up from germline, CDR1 is KGHSH and CDR2 is LQKENI. With V trimmed by 4 bases and J by 5 bases, 14 bases remained unmatched. This CDR3 has 18 residues. The chain carries TRBV18 and TRBJ2-3; 11 bases agree with TRBD2. This receptor was identified in a human donor in a cohort sampled during active COVID-19. Material for sequencing was peripheral blood. CDR3 DNA sequence: TGTGCCAGCTCACTTCAGGTACCGCTAGCGGGAGGCGGAGATACGCAGTATTTT. Residues: CASSLQVPLAGGGDTQYF. Supplemented by reference TRBV18 and TRBJ2-3, the full variable domain reads NAGVMQNPRHLVRRRGQEARLRCSPMKGHSHVYWYRQLPEEGLKFMVYLQKENIIDESGMPKERFSAEFPKEGPSILRIQQVVRGDSAAYFCASSLQVPLAGGGDTQYFGPGTRLTVL.